These 25 T cell receptor beta chains originate from one sample sequenced in a study of beta chain features in type 1 diabetes. Every bit of the isolated RNA underwent reverse transcription, so sequencing read expressed TCRB transcripts. Sequencing used immunoSEQ multiplex PCR; TCRdb keeps in-frame clones, though not all of them. This table has fewer than 350,000 clones, over 12% appearing once. Study findings and constraints: All four CD4+ subsets from Type 1 diabetes patients carried moderately but significantly shorter TCRB CDR3s.

Their specific antigens are unknown. Sequences were obtained from naive CD4+ T cells from blood. Every receptor here comes from a man aged 18 to 30 with type 1 diabetes.

In its sample, this clone was seen a few times. Other DNA sequences in this sample translate to the same CDR3. The chain joins TRBV6-5 to TRBJ2-1; 9 bases match TRBD1. Germline assignment: CDR1 MNHEY and CDR2 SVGAGI. This CDR3 spans 15 amino acids. V shed 5 bases and J 8 bases; nucleotides not matched to a gene: 10. The CDR3 DNA is TGTGCCAGCAGTCGGCCGGGACAGGGTAAAGATGAGCAGTTCTTC. Translated: CASSRPGQGKDEQFF.

CDR3 nucleotides: TGTGCCAGCAGCCAAGATCCCGGGACAGGGTGGAAGCAGTACTTC. Its protein product is CASSQDPGTGWKQYF. The chain carries TRBV14 and TRBJ2-7, with 9 bases aligning to TRBD1. The CDR3 consists of 15 residues. V trimming: 0 bases; J trimming: 8 bases; junction bases outside the gene matches: 8. The germline V gene has CDR1 SGHDN and CDR2 FVKESK.

The sample holds a few counts of this clone. The chain is built from TRBV5-1 and TRBJ2-5, with D possibly matching TRBD2 (5 bases). CDR3 length: 16 amino acids. In germline, CDR1 is SGHRS, CDR2 YFSETQ. The V and J ends lost 0 bases and 2 bases respectively, with 14 bases between them. CDR3 nucleotide sequence: TGCGCCAGCAGCTTGGCCCTAGAGCGGATTCAAGAGACCCAGTACTTC. Translated: CASSLALERIQETQYF.

This chain links TRBV30 with TRBJ1-2; D gene uncertain. Germline loops: CDR1 GTSNPN, CDR2 SVGIG (reference sequence). Deletions cut 0 bases from V and 8 bases from J, with 10 bases between. This CDR3 region has 12 residues. CDR3 in amino acids: CAWSVSEGGYTF. In nucleotides, the CDR3 is TGTGCCTGGAGTGTGTCTGAGGGAGGCTACACCTTC.

The chain recombines TRBV2 with TRBJ2-1; D call uncertain. The V gene's germline CDR1 is SNHLY and CDR2 FYNNEI. There are 13 residues in the CDR3. Trimming removed 6 bases from V and 10 bases from J, with 16 bases in between. The CDR3 DNA sequence: TGTGCCAGCAGCATGCCGCCCCTCGGGGAGCAGTTCTTC. Amino acid sequence: CASSMPPLGEQFF.

The chain uses TRBV30 and TRBJ2-1; the match to TRBD1 covers 9 bases. V trimming: 4 bases; J trimming: 8 bases; junction bases outside the gene matches: 3. Per germline, CDR1 GTSNPN and CDR2 SVGIG (reference sequence). The CDR3 spans 12 residues. DNA for the CDR3: TGTGCCTGGATGGGACAGGGCCATGAGCAGTTCTTC. It is translated as CAWMGQGHEQFF.

This clone was detected only a few times. The chain couples TRBV19 to TRBJ2-5, with 7 bases that match TRBD2. CDR1 is LNHDA, CDR2 SQIVND, per germline (reference sequence). Unmatched junction bases numbered 11, after V lost 5 bases and J lost 2 bases. This CDR3 comprises 16 residues. The CDR3 loop is CASSSGTTDAQETQYF. CDR3 DNA sequence: TGTGCCAGTAGTTCAGGGACTACCGATGCACAAGAGACCCAGTACTTC.

This clone was counted a few times. The genes are TRBV7-9 and TRBJ1-1; D gene uncertain. Trimming shortened V by 4 bases and J by 7 bases, and 7 bases separated the two germline ends. This CDR3 has 11 residues. Germline V lookup: CDR1 SEHNR, CDR2 FQNEAQ (reference sequence). CDR3 DNA: TGTGCCAGCAGCTCCGTGAGTGAAGCTTTCTTT. This encodes CASSSVSEAFF. The full variable domain, rest sourced from reference TRBV7-9 and TRBJ1-1, is DTGVSQNPRHKITKRGQNVTFRCDPISEHNRLYWYRQTLGQGPEFLTYFQNEAQLEKSRLLSDRFSAERPKGSFSTLEIQRTEQGDSAMYLCASSSVSEAFFGQGTRLTVV.

Only a few counts were recorded for this clone. The V and J genes are TRBV27 and TRBJ2-1; a possible D gene is TRBD2 (6 bases). This CDR3 is 13 amino acids long. In germline, CDR1 is MNHEY, CDR2 SMNVEV (reference sequence). The V end lost 3 bases, the J end lost 10 bases, and 13 bases lay between the germline ends. The CDR3 reads CASSFRERQEQFF. CDR3 sequence (DNA): TGTGCCAGCAGTTTCCGGGAGAGACAAGAGCAGTTCTTC.

This clone has more than one count but fewer than ten. The chain carries TRBV5-1 and TRBJ2-7; 9 bases align to TRBD1. CDR1 and CDR2 (germline): SGHRS, YFSETQ. The CDR3 loop spans 15 amino acids. With 0 bases clipped from V and 3 bases from J, the junction kept 4 bases outside the gene matches. The CDR3 nucleotides are TGCGCCAGCAGCTTGGAAACAGGGGGCTTCTACGAGCAGTACTTC. Amino acids: CASSLETGGFYEQYF.

This clone was detected a few times. The chain has TRBV5-1 and TRBJ1-1, with 7 positions matching TRBD1. This CDR3 is built from 16 residues. Unmatched junction bases numbered 17, after V lost 7 bases and J lost 5 bases. Germline V gene sequence: CDR1 SGHRS, CDR2 YFSETQ. CDR3 region: CASRTDRSYRRTEAFF. The CDR3 region has the DNA TGCGCCAGCCGAACGGACAGGTCCTACCGAAGGACTGAAGCTTTCTTT.

The V call is TRBV5-8, the J call TRBJ1-5; D ambiguous. CDR3 length: 14 residues. V was clipped by 1 base and J by 4 bases, with 9 bases between them. Germline V gene data show CDR1 as SGHTS and CDR2 as YDEGEE. The CDR3 DNA is TGTGCCAGCAGCTTGATCGACGGGAATCAGCCCCAGCATTTT. This codes for CASSLIDGNQPQHF.

This clone has only a few counts. CDR3 in DNA: TGTGCCAGCTCGGAAACAGGGGAGGATCAGCCCCAGCATTTT. This codes for CASSETGEDQPQHF. This chain connects TRBV18 to TRBJ1-5; 7 bases align to TRBD1. The V gene's germline CDR1 is KGHSH and CDR2 LQKENI. The CDR3 runs to 14 residues. V lost 6 bases to trimming and J lost 5 bases; unmatched junction nucleotides: 7.

The chain links TRBV27 to TRBJ2-1; 9 positions agree with TRBD1. CDR1 and CDR2 from the germline V gene are MNHEY and SMNVEV (reference sequence). CDR3 length: 14 amino acids. V lost 6 bases, J lost 6 bases, and 6 bases stayed unmatched. This CDR3 reads CASSDRGASNEQFF. Here the CDR3 DNA reads TGTGCCAGCAGCGACAGGGGGGCTTCCAATGAGCAGTTCTTC.

The sample holds a few counts of this clone. The chain employs TRBV27 and TRBJ2-7; 7 nucleotides match TRBD2. Germline V lookup: CDR1 MNHEY, CDR2 SMNVEV (reference sequence). This CDR3 region has 15 residues. J gave up 5 bases and V 6 bases, and 13 bases lay outside the gene matches. The DNA for the CDR3 is TGTGCCAGCAGCCGAGGGGAGGGCCGGAGGAACGAGCAGTACTTC. Translating gives CASSRGEGRRNEQYF.

The chain combines TRBV25-1 with TRBJ2-3; 8 nucleotides match TRBD1. This CDR3 is built from 16 residues. Germline values: CDR1 MGHDK, CDR2 SYGVNS. The junction had 11 bases not matched to a gene; V was cut back by 5 bases and J by 4 bases. For the CDR3, the DNA is TGTGCCAGCAGTCCTGAGGGGGCAGGGGGCGCAGATACGCAGTATTTT. Residues: CASSPEGAGGADTQYF.

The V call is TRBV30, the J call TRBJ1-1, with 8 bases lining up with TRBD1. Germline V gene lookup returns CDR1 GTSNPN and CDR2 SVGIG (reference sequence). The length of the CDR3 is 13 residues. CDR3 DNA sequence: TGTGCTGGAGACAGGGGACAAATTACTGAAGCTTTCTTT. Translating it yields CAGDRGQITEAFF.

This chain's CDR3 is CASSLRGRGVYEQYF. DNA for the CDR3: TGTGCCAGCAGCTTGAGAGGCAGGGGGGTTTACGAGCAGTACTTC. V usage is TRBV7-6 and J usage is TRBJ2-7; the D gene is possibly TRBD1 (7 bases). This CDR3 comprises 15 residues. Germline CDR1 SGHVS, CDR2 FNYEAQ. V was clipped by 3 bases and J by 4 bases, with 16 bases between them.

In DNA, the CDR3 is TGCGCCAGCACCAGGGGGACCCAGCGGGGGGGCGATCCGCAGTATTTT. This gives the protein CASTRGTQRGGDPQYF. The V and J genes are TRBV5-1 and TRBJ2-3; 10 nucleotides agree with TRBD2. Per the germline V gene, CDR1 is SGHRS and CDR2 is YFSETQ. This CDR3 comprises 16 residues. Trimming took 6 bases from V and 10 from J; bases not matched to a gene: 17.

Only a few counts were recorded for this clone. The chain carries TRBV6-5 and TRBJ2-7, with D perhaps matching TRBD1 (5 bases). The CDR3 is 14 residues long. V lost 2 bases and J lost 2, with 10 bases in between. The germline V gene has CDR1 MNHEY and CDR2 SVGAGI. DNA for the CDR3: TGTGCCAGCAGTTACAGGGGCTCCACCTACGAGCAGTACTTC. Translated: CASSYRGSTYEQYF.

The rearrangement links TRBV2 to TRBJ2-2, with D perhaps TRBD1 (6 bases). With 7 bases removed from V and 5 bases from J, the gap between germline ends came to 11 bases. There are 13 residues in the CDR3. CDR1 and CDR2 (germline): SNHLY, FYNNEI. In nucleotides, the CDR3 is TGTGCCAGCAACCGGGACACAACCGGGGAGCTGTTTTTT. This sequence encodes CASNRDTTGELFF.

Only a few counts were recorded for this clone. V usage is TRBV11-2 and J usage is TRBJ2-4, with D uncertain. The CDR3 spans 12 residues. Germline CDR1 SGHAT, CDR2 FQNNGV. Trimming shortened V by 5 bases and J by 6 bases, and 8 bases separated the two germline ends. The DNA for the CDR3 is TGTGCCAGCAGCGCCGGTGGAAACATTCAGTACTTC. It translates to CASSAGGNIQYF.

The V and J genes are TRBV30 and TRBJ2-1; perhaps TRBD2 as D (5 bases). Germline-derived CDR1 and CDR2 are GTSNPN and SVGIG (reference sequence). The V gene lost 2 bases and the J gene lost 3 bases, with 11 bases spanning the gap. The length of the CDR3 is 14 residues. The CDR3 here is CAWSREGSYNEQFF. The CDR3 DNA reads as TGTGCCTGGAGTCGGGAAGGAAGCTACAATGAGCAGTTCTTC.

This chain links TRBV6-1 with TRBJ1-4; maybe TRBD1 (6 bases). The V and J ends lost 2 bases and 3 bases respectively, with 7 bases between them. CDR3 length: 14 amino acids. Per the germline V gene, CDR1 is MNHNS and CDR2 is SASEGT. CDR3 DNA: TGTGCCAGCAGTGAACACAGGGCTAATGAAAAACTGTTTTTT. Amino acid sequence: CASSEHRANEKLFF.

The V gene is TRBV15, the J gene TRBJ1-2; 9 bases are a match to TRBD1. The CDR3 is 17 residues long. Germline CDR1 and CDR2: LNHNV and YYDKDF (reference sequence). V dropped 4 bases and J dropped 8; count of bases not matched to a gene: 17. CDR3 protein: CATSTYLIRDRDGGYTF. The CDR3 DNA reads TGTGCCACCAGCACCTATCTTATCCGGGACAGGGATGGCGGCTACACCTTC.